The 19 T cell receptor beta chains listed next were all sequenced from one sample in a study of radiotherapy plus CTLA-4 blockade in lung cancer. Assay: immunoSEQ multiplex PCR; the TCRdb copy retains only in-frame clones and omits some. The table lists approximately 83,000 clones, 78% of them singletons, with under 5% in the top ten. The sequencing used peripheral blood, collected from a patient treated with radiotherapy plus ipilimumab. The source of these receptors is a human donor with non-small cell lung cancer who had a partial response to radiotherapy plus ipilimumab. Some clones in this sample may be carry-over from other donors' samples.

This chain uses TRBV11-2 with TRBJ2-7; D remains unclear. CDR1 and CDR2 (germline): SGHAT, FQNNGV. The CDR3 contains 14 residues. V lost 0 bases to trimming and J lost 2 bases, with 8 bases between them. CDR3 DNA sequence: TGTGCCAGCAGCTTAGAGGCAGATACCTACGAGCAGTACTTC. It translates to CASSLEADTYEQYF.

The chain uses TRBV6-4 and TRBJ1-1; TRBD1 is a possible D gene (6 bases). The V and J ends lost 4 bases and 1 base respectively, with 7 bases between them. Germline-derived CDR1 and CDR2 are MRHNA and SNTAGT. The CDR3 is made up of 13 amino acids. CDR3 nucleotides: TGTGCCAGCAGTGCGGACAGGAACACTGAAGCTTTCTTT. Translated: CASSADRNTEAFF.

This clone showed up just a few times. The chain is built from TRBV28 and TRBJ2-3; maybe TRBD1 (6 bases). This CDR3 is built from 14 residues. V was cut by 5 bases and J by 6 bases, with 15 bases left in between. Per the germline V gene, CDR1 is MDHEN and CDR2 is SYDVKM. The CDR3 nucleotides are TGTGCCAGCAGTCCCGGACAGTTTTTGGATACGCAGTATTTT. As protein: CASSPGQFLDTQYF.

The V gene is TRBV28, the J gene TRBJ1-5, with 7 bases fitting TRBD1. Unmatched junction bases numbered 5, after V lost 6 bases and J lost 3 bases. Germline V gives CDR1 MDHEN, CDR2 SYDVKM. The CDR3 spans 14 residues. Written as DNA, the CDR3 is TGTGCCAGCAGGTTGGGACAGCCCAATCAGCCCCAGCATTTT. Amino acids: CASRLGQPNQPQHF.

The gene calls are TRBV5-5 and TRBJ1-5; 7 bases align to TRBD1. V was clipped by 3 bases and J by 8 bases; unmatched bases: 5. Germline-derived CDR1 and CDR2 are SGHKS and YYEKEE (reference sequence). This CDR3 has 13 amino acids. The CDR3 sequence: CASSSNRGEPQHF. CDR3 DNA sequence: TGTGCCAGCAGCTCAAACAGGGGAGAGCCCCAGCATTTT.

The V call is TRBV6-5, the J call TRBJ2-3; perhaps TRBD2 as D (6 bases). The germline V gene has CDR1 MNHEY and CDR2 SVGAGI. V dropped 6 bases and J dropped 2 bases, with 12 bases sitting between them. The CDR3 has 14 residues. CDR3 nucleotides: TGTGCCAGCAGACGGGGGTCCTACACAGATACGCAGTATTTT. Translating gives CASRRGSYTDTQYF.

This clone was observed a handful of times. The V call is TRBV30, the J call TRBJ2-3; TRBD2 matches 7 bases. The CDR3 extends over 16 amino acids. With V trimmed by 0 bases and J by 0 bases, 6 bases remained unmatched. Germline V lookup: CDR1 GTSNPN, CDR2 SVGIG (reference sequence). CDR3 nucleotides: TGTGCCTGGAGTGTAGGATCAGCGGGGAGCACAGATACGCAGTATTTT. Translated: CAWSVGSAGSTDTQYF.

The chain has TRBV15 and TRBJ2-7; maybe TRBD2 (5 bases). V shed 5 bases and J shed 3 bases, with 11 bases lying between them. The CDR3 totals 13 residues. Germline CDR1 is LNHNV and CDR2 is YYDKDF (reference sequence). CDR3 residues: CATSAGNLYEQYF. The CDR3 bases are TGTGCCACCAGCGCGGGTAATCTCTACGAGCAGTACTTC.

The chain carries TRBV29-1 and TRBJ1-4; tentatively, D is TRBD1 (5 bases). Trimming removed 7 bases at V and 7 bases at J, with 19 bases between. The germline gives CDR1 SQVTM, CDR2 ANQGSEA. This CDR3 has 14 amino acids. The CDR3, as DNA: TGCAGCGCGTCACAGGATTGGGGTGGTGAAAAACTGTTTTTT. Translated, it gives CSASQDWGGEKLFF.

The chain's CDR3 is CASRRIYGTGSGANVLTF. Here the CDR3 DNA reads TGTGCCAGCAGGCGTATTTACGGGACAGGCTCTGGGGCCAACGTCCTGACTTTC. This sequence joins TRBV5-8 and TRBJ2-6; TRBD1 agrees at 8 bases. Germline V gives CDR1 SGHTS, CDR2 YDEGEE. Unmatched junction bases numbered 10, after V lost 5 bases and J lost 0 bases. There are 18 residues in the CDR3.

This chain links TRBV6-4 with TRBJ2-7; TRBD1 aligns across 7 bases. J lost 6 bases, V lost 2 bases, and 10 bases had no gene match. This CDR3 spans 15 amino acids. The V gene's germline CDR1 is MRHNA and CDR2 SNTAGT. CDR3 sequence (DNA): TGTGCCAGCAGTGACCCAGCTGGGACAGTCGGCGAGCAGTACTTC. As protein: CASSDPAGTVGEQYF.

This clone has only a few counts. This chain connects TRBV9 to TRBJ1-3; D remains unclear. The CDR3 has 16 residues. The germline V gene encodes CDR1 SGDLS and CDR2 YYNGEE. V was trimmed by 0 bases and J by 4 bases, leaving 14 bases between them. This chain's CDR3 is CASSVEVRLSGNTIYF. The CDR3 DNA follows: TGTGCCAGCAGCGTAGAGGTCAGGCTTTCCGGAAACACCATATATTTT.

The V and J genes are TRBV10-3 and TRBJ1-1; the match to TRBD1 covers 7 bases. Germline V gene lookup returns CDR1 ENHRY and CDR2 SYGVKD. With 9 bases clipped from V and 1 base from J, the junction kept 8 bases outside the gene matches. This CDR3 is built from 14 residues. CDR3 sequence (DNA): TGTGCCATGAGGGACAGATCCGGGAACACTGAAGCTTTCTTT. Its protein is CAMRDRSGNTEAFF.

The CDR3 coding sequence is TGTGCCAGCAGTTACTCACAGGGCGAAGCTTTCTTT. Encoded protein: CASSYSQGEAFF. The chain recombines TRBV6-5 with TRBJ1-1, with D possibly TRBD1 on 6 matching bases. V was shortened by 0 bases and J by 8 bases, with 7 bases between the two germline ends. This CDR3 spans 12 amino acids. The V gene's germline CDR1 is MNHEY and CDR2 SVGAGI.

This clone was counted at least ten times. The gene calls are TRBV18 and TRBJ2-7, with TRBD2 matching 9 bases. The V gene end was trimmed by 2 bases and the J gene end by 0 bases; junction bases not matched to a gene: 2. The CDR3 loop spans 15 amino acids. Germline V gives CDR1 KGHSH, CDR2 LQKENI. CDR3 sequence: CASSPWTSASYEQYF. The CDR3 coding sequence is TGTGCCAGCTCACCATGGACTAGCGCCTCCTACGAGCAGTACTTC.

This clone was found once. The V call is TRBV11-2, the J call TRBJ2-7, with D possibly being TRBD2 (5 bases). CDR3 length equals 11 residues. CDR1 is SGHAT, CDR2 FQNNGV, per germline. Trimming shortened V by 5 bases and J by 4 bases, and 6 bases separated the two germline ends. This CDR3 is CASSPGYEQYF. CDR3 nucleotides: TGTGCCAGCAGCCCGGGATACGAGCAGTACTTC.

The rearrangement joins TRBV25-1 to TRBJ2-7; TRBD2 is a possible D gene (7 bases). With 8 bases removed from V and 2 bases from J, the gap between germline ends came to 19 bases. The CDR3 extends over 15 amino acids. Germline lookup yields CDR1 MGHDK and CDR2 SYGVNS. CDR3 sequence (DNA): TGTGCCAGCGGATTGGGGGGCGCGGGGGCCTACGAGCAGTACTTC. Translating gives CASGLGGAGAYEQYF.

The chain couples TRBV7-3 to TRBJ2-7, with 9 bases lining up with TRBD2. The V and J ends lost 3 bases and 7 bases, in that order; junction bases with no gene match: 4. The germline CDR1 and CDR2 sequences are SGHTA and FQGTGA. This CDR3 contains 13 residues. The DNA of the CDR3 is TGTGCCAGCAGCTTGGGTAGCGGGGGTGAGCAGTACTTC. Amino acid sequence: CASSLGSGGEQYF.

The rearrangement links TRBV6-5 to TRBJ1-1, with 7 positions matching TRBD1. The J segment lost 0 bases and the V segment lost 4 bases, leaving 5 bases of the junction unmatched. The CDR3 is 15 residues long. Germline V gene lookup returns CDR1 MNHEY and CDR2 SVGAGI. DNA for the CDR3: TGTGCCAGCAGTTTAATGGGACAGATGAACACTGAAGCTTTCTTT. It specifies CASSLMGQMNTEAFF.